This entry lists 29 T cell receptor beta chains sequenced from one sample in a study of blood T cell repertoires in COVID-19. Some clones are missing from TCRdb's copy, which holds only in-frame ones; the method was immunoSEQ multiplex PCR. The table shows around 130,000 clones, with approximately 85% occurring only once. Input material: peripheral blood. The receptors shown here come from a human donor in a cohort sampled during active COVID-19.

This chain uses TRBV6-2 or TRBV6-3 with TRBJ2-1, with 14 positions matching TRBD2. CDR3 size: 15 residues. V gave up 4 bases and J gave up 10 bases; unmatched junction bases: 6. Germline CDR1 reads MNHEY; CDR2 reads SVGEGT. The CDR3 nucleotides are TGTGCCAGCAGTTTGCCGGGACTAGCGGGAGACGAGCAGTTCTTC. This gives the protein CASSLPGLAGDEQFF.

CDR3 nucleotides: TGTGCCAGCAGCTCCGGACTCCGGGGTGAGCAGTTCTTC. It encodes CASSSGLRGEQFF. The rearrangement links TRBV11-3 to TRBJ2-1; a possible D gene is TRBD2 (5 bases). The V and J ends lost 4 bases and 9 bases respectively, with 13 bases between them. Looked up from germline, CDR1 is SGHNT and CDR2 is YENEEA. The CDR3 is 13 residues long.

This chain connects TRBV5-1 to TRBJ2-1, with 11 bases lining up with TRBD2. There are 15 residues in the CDR3. The germline V gene encodes CDR1 SGHRS and CDR2 YFSETQ. V gave up 3 bases and J gave up 4 bases; unmatched junction bases: 3. The CDR3 loop reads CASSYVAGGYNEQFF. DNA of the CDR3: TGCGCCAGCAGCTACGTAGCGGGAGGGTACAATGAGCAGTTCTTC.

The chain couples TRBV5-4 to TRBJ1-1; TRBD1 is a possible D gene (5 bases). The CDR3 totals 14 residues. Between the trimmed V and J ends, which lost 0 bases and 3 bases, there was a span of 9 bases. Germline CDR1 is SGHNT and CDR2 is YYREEE (reference sequence). The CDR3 is CASSLVDRDTEAFF. CDR3 nucleotides: TGTGCCAGCAGCTTGGTTGACAGAGACACTGAAGCTTTCTTT.

The chain carries TRBV5-1 and TRBJ2-3, with D maybe TRBD2 (6 bases). CDR3 length equals 15 residues. The germline CDR1 and CDR2 sequences are SGHRS and YFSETQ. V lost 0 bases and J 3 bases, leaving 11 bases between the germline ends. The CDR3 here is CASSLVARGTDTQYF. CDR3 coding DNA: TGCGCCAGCAGCTTGGTTGCTCGGGGGACAGATACGCAGTATTTT.

This chain links TRBV5-1 with TRBJ1-2; weak D call: TRBD1 (5 bases). CDR3 length: 13 amino acids. The germline gives CDR1 SGHRS, CDR2 YFSETQ. Trimming stripped 4 bases from V and 8 bases from J, with 15 bases between. In nucleotides, the CDR3 is TGCGCCAGCAGCCCGGGGGATATAGGAGGCTACACCTTC. This encodes CASSPGDIGGYTF.

The V call is TRBV9, the J call TRBJ1-1, with 7 bases fitting TRBD1. The germline CDR1 and CDR2 sequences are SGDLS and YYNGEE. The CDR3 is 15 residues long. V was pared by 2 bases and J by 3 bases, with 7 bases of the junction left unmatched. CDR3: CASSVVFTGDTEAFF. The CDR3 nucleotides read TGTGCCAGCAGCGTCGTTTTCACAGGGGACACTGAAGCTTTCTTT.

This clone was seen a handful of times. The J gene is TRBJ2-7, the V gene TRBV5-4; 9 bases line up with TRBD2. Unmatched junction bases numbered 4, after V lost 2 bases and J lost 4 bases. Germline CDR1 reads SGHNT; CDR2 reads YYREEE (reference sequence). The CDR3 is made up of 14 amino acids. The CDR3 coding sequence is TGTGCCAGCAGCTTACCCAGCGGGGGGTACGAGCAGTACTTC. Its protein product is CASSLPSGGYEQYF.

The chain links TRBV3-1 (or the pseudogene TRBV3-2) to TRBJ2-2, with D tentatively TRBD1 (5 bases). This CDR3 contains 12 residues. Germline-derived CDR1 and CDR2 are LGHDT and YNNKEL (reference sequence). V shed 3 bases and J shed 6 bases, with 5 bases lying between them. As DNA, the CDR3 is TGTGCCAGCAGCCAGGGGCCCGGGGAGCTGTTTTTT. It encodes CASSQGPGELFF.

The chain has TRBV4-1 and TRBJ1-1, with 7 bases fitting TRBD1. V was pared by 3 bases and J by 10 bases, with 17 bases of the junction left unmatched. CDR3 length equals 16 residues. From germline, CDR1 is MGHRA and CDR2 YSYEKL. The CDR3 nucleotides are TGCGCCAGCAGCCAGAACTTCGACAGGGTCAACAGGGGAGCTTTCTTT. Protein sequence: CASSQNFDRVNRGAFF.

The V gene is TRBV5-1, the J gene TRBJ1-2; a possible D gene is TRBD1 (5 bases). Germline V gene sequence: CDR1 SGHRS, CDR2 YFSETQ. The V and J ends lost 0 bases and 4 bases respectively, with 7 bases between them. The CDR3 is 13 amino acids. The CDR3 here is CASSLADSYGYTF. DNA of the CDR3: TGCGCCAGCAGCTTGGCCGACAGCTATGGCTACACCTTC. The full variable domain, with the rest looked up from reference TRBV5-1 and TRBJ1-2, is KAGVTQTPRYLIKTRGQQVTLSCSPISGHRSVSWYQQTPGQGLQFLFEYFSETQRNKGNFPGRFSGRQFSNSRSEMNVSTLELGDSALYLCASSLADSYGYTFGSGTRLTVV.

The chain combines TRBV24-1 with TRBJ1-5, with D possibly matching TRBD1 (6 bases). The germline gives CDR1 KGHDR, CDR2 SFDVKD. The CDR3 loop spans 19 amino acids. Trimming took 1 base from V and 0 from J, leaving 18 bases between them. The DNA of the CDR3 is TGTGCCACCAGTGATTTTACAGGGCTGACGGGCTATAGCAATCAGCCCCAGCATTTT. This encodes CATSDFTGLTGYSNQPQHF.

The chain employs TRBV2 and TRBJ2-4; 10 bases align to TRBD2. V lost 8 bases to trimming and J lost 0 bases; unmatched junction nucleotides: 4. Germline V gene data show CDR1 as SNHLY and CDR2 as FYNNEI. The CDR3 is made up of 15 amino acids. The CDR3 DNA is TGTGCCAGCCGAGCGGGAGGGCTAGCCAAAAACATTCAGTACTTC. Its protein is CASRAGGLAKNIQYF.

The chain is built from TRBV27 and TRBJ1-4; 9 bases are shared with TRBD1. CDR3 length: 14 amino acids. Germline CDR1 is MNHEY and CDR2 is SMNVEV (reference sequence). J lost 7 bases, V lost 6 bases, and 6 bases had no gene match. The CDR3 is CASRYTGGSEKLFF. The CDR3 nucleotides read TGTGCCAGCAGGTACACAGGGGGCAGTGAAAAACTGTTTTTT.

In this sample, this clone turned up once. The gene calls are TRBV28 and TRBJ2-1, with D perhaps matching TRBD2 (6 bases). Germline-derived CDR1 and CDR2 are MDHEN and SYDVKM. V was pared by 3 bases and J by 4 bases, with 19 bases between. The CDR3 spans 17 residues. The CDR3 spells CASSLGLLRVLYNEQFF. The CDR3 DNA sequence: TGTGCCAGCAGTTTGGGACTTTTGCGGGTATTATACAATGAGCAGTTCTTC.

This chain joins TRBV5-6 and TRBJ2-1, with TRBD1 matching 9 bases. CDR3 length equals 13 residues. The J segment lost 6 bases and the V segment lost 3 bases, leaving 1 base of the junction unmatched. The V gene's germline CDR1 is SGHDT and CDR2 YYEEEE. DNA of the CDR3: TGTGCCAGCAGCTGGACAGGGGCCAATGAGCAGTTCTTC. It codes for CASSWTGANEQFF. Together with reference TRBV5-6 and TRBJ2-1, the CDR3 gives the full variable domain: DAGVTQSPTHLIKTRGQQVTLRCSPKSGHDTVSWYQQALGQGPQFIFQYYEEEERQRGNFPDRFSGHQFPNYSSELNVNALLLGDSALYLCASSWTGANEQFFGPGTRLTVL.

The count of this clone is one. The chain has TRBV6-2 or TRBV6-3 and TRBJ1-1; D gene ambiguous. Germline CDR1 and CDR2: MNHEY and SVGEGT. The CDR3 extends over 13 amino acids. Deletions cut 6 bases from V and 0 bases from J, with 8 bases between. CDR3 sequence: CASSLVMNTEAFF. Here the CDR3 DNA reads TGTGCCAGCAGCCTCGTAATGAACACTGAAGCTTTCTTT.

The V and J genes are TRBV5-1 and TRBJ2-1; a weak D match, TRBD1 (7 bases). V lost 4 bases, J lost 7 bases, and 12 bases lay in between. The CDR3 totals 13 residues. CDR1 SGHRS and CDR2 YFSETQ come from the germline V gene. CDR3 amino acids: CASSEAGGNEQFF. The CDR3 DNA follows: TGCGCCAGCAGCGAAGCAGGGGGGAATGAGCAGTTCTTC.

The chain is built from TRBV5-4 and TRBJ2-5; D remains unclear. This CDR3 has 15 amino acids. Germline CDR1 and CDR2: SGHNT and YYREEE (reference sequence). V lost 4 bases and J lost 1, with 14 bases in between. The CDR3 region is CASSPGFATQETQYF. In DNA form, the CDR3 reads TGTGCCAGCAGCCCCGGTTTCGCAACCCAAGAGACCCAGTACTTC.

This clone was seen a few times. The chain uses TRBV9 and TRBJ2-1; maybe TRBD2 (6 bases). With 2 bases removed from V and 4 bases from J, the gap between germline ends came to 10 bases. The CDR3 consists of 14 residues. Germline loops: CDR1 SGDLS, CDR2 YYNGEE. The CDR3 DNA reads as TGTGCCAGCAGCGTGGGACTCCAATACAATGAGCAGTTCTTC. It encodes CASSVGLQYNEQFF.

The gene calls are TRBV9 and TRBJ2-5; 8 nucleotides match TRBD2. The CDR3 is 11 amino acids. The V gene end was trimmed by 8 bases and the J gene end by 5 bases; junction bases not matched to a gene: 2. CDR1 is SGDLS, CDR2 YYNGEE, per germline. Written as DNA, the CDR3 is TGTGCCAGTACGGGGGGGGAGACCCAGTACTTC. Translation: CASTGGETQYF.

This clone came up once. The chain links TRBV5-1 to TRBJ1-1; D is uncertain. The germline gives CDR1 SGHRS, CDR2 YFSETQ. CDR3 length: 14 residues. Between the trimmed V and J ends, which lost 0 bases and 5 bases, there was a span of 11 bases. The CDR3 DNA sequence: TGCGCCAGCAGCTTGGATCGGGTGGTTACTGAAGCTTTCTTT. Translated: CASSLDRVVTEAFF. Full variable domain (remainder filled in from reference TRBV5-1 and TRBJ1-1): KAGVTQTPRYLIKTRGQQVTLSCSPISGHRSVSWYQQTPGQGLQFLFEYFSETQRNKGNFPGRFSGRQFSNSRSEMNVSTLELGDSALYLCASSLDRVVTEAFFGQGTRLTVV.

With regard to this clone: An end of the junction does not agree with germline; a read error may underlie this. The V and J genes are TRBV7-7 and TRBJ2-5, with 11 bases lining up with TRBD2. Germline V CDR1 and CDR2: SSHAT, FNYEAQ (reference sequence). The CDR3 is 15 residues long. The CDR3 DNA sequence: TGTGCTAGCAGCCCCGTAGCGGGGGGGAGGGAGACCCAGTACTTC. This codes for CASSPVAGGRETQYF. Full variable domain (remainder filled in from reference TRBV7-7 and TRBJ2-5): GAGVSQSPRYKVTKRGQDVTLRCDPISSHATLYWYQQALGQGPEFLTYFNYEAQPDKSGLPSDRFSAERPEGSISTLTIQRTEQRDSAMYRCASSPVAGGRETQYFGPGTRLLVL.

The chain has TRBV19 and TRBJ2-2, with 10 bases aligning to TRBD2. V trimming: 5 bases; J trimming: 3 bases; junction bases outside the gene matches: 21. In germline, CDR1 is LNHDA, CDR2 SQIVND (reference sequence). The CDR3 is made up of 21 amino acids. The CDR3 region is CASSPIGASASGRDDTGELFF. CDR3 DNA: TGTGCCAGTAGTCCGATTGGGGCCTCTGCTAGCGGGAGAGACGACACCGGGGAGCTGTTTTTT.

The genes are TRBV6-4 and TRBJ2-1; TRBD2 matches 9 bases. This CDR3 region has 13 residues. The V segment lost 4 bases and the J segment 8 bases; nucleotides outside the gene matches: 3. In germline, CDR1 is MRHNA, CDR2 SNTAGT. CDR3 amino acids: CASSGGLADEQFF. The CDR3 nucleotides read TGTGCCAGCAGTGGGGGACTAGCCGATGAGCAGTTCTTC.

The chain employs TRBV9 and TRBJ1-1, with D perhaps TRBD1 (6 bases). The CDR3 covers 15 residues. Trimming cost V 4 bases and J 3 bases, with 16 bases left between them. CDR1 SGDLS and CDR2 YYNGEE come from the germline V gene. CDR3 DNA: TGTGCCAGCAGCAGTGGTCGGCAGGGGTACACTGAAGCTTTCTTT. Protein sequence: CASSSGRQGYTEAFF. Looking up the rest from reference TRBV9 and TRBJ1-1 gives the full variable domain: DSGVTQTPKHLITATGQRVTLRCSPRSGDLSVYWYQQSLDQGLQFLIQYYNGEERAKGNILERFSAQQFPDLHSELNLSSLELGDSALYFCASSSGRQGYTEAFFGQGTRLTVV.

The gene calls are TRBV5-4 and TRBJ2-5; D not certain. CDR3 length: 12 amino acids. Per the germline V gene, CDR1 is SGHNT and CDR2 is YYREEE (reference sequence). V was shortened by 1 base and J by 5 bases, with 6 bases between the two germline ends. This chain's CDR3 is CASSLLRETQYF. The CDR3 DNA follows: TGTGCCAGCAGCTTGTTACGGGAGACCCAGTACTTC.

The V call is TRBV7-9, the J call TRBJ2-7; possibly TRBD1 for D (5 bases). V was shortened by 6 bases and J by 0 bases, with 15 bases between the two germline ends. CDR1 SEHNR and CDR2 FQNEAQ come from the germline V gene (reference sequence). The CDR3 spans 15 residues. The CDR3 DNA reads TGTGCCAGCAGTTGGGGCCCGAGGAGCTCCTACGAGCAGTACGTC. Protein sequence: CASSWGPRSSYEQYV.

This clone occurred once. The chain recombines TRBV7-2 with TRBJ2-5; 9 bases are shared with TRBD2. Germline V gene data show CDR1 as SGHTA and CDR2 as FQGNSA. The CDR3 covers 16 residues. Trimming at V came to 5 bases and at J to 4 bases, leaving 11 bases not matched to a gene. The CDR3 bases are TGTGCCAGCAGCCCCCTTGGGCGGGGGGGTCGAGAGACCCAGTACTTC. This gives the protein CASSPLGRGGRETQYF. Using reference TRBV7-2 and TRBJ2-5 for the parts outside the CDR3, the full variable domain is GAGVSQSPSNKVTEKGKDVELRCDPISGHTALYWYRQSLGQGLEFLIYFQGNSAPDKSGLPSDRFSAERTGGSVSTLTIQRTQQEDSAVYLCASSPLGRGGRETQYFGPGTRLLVL.